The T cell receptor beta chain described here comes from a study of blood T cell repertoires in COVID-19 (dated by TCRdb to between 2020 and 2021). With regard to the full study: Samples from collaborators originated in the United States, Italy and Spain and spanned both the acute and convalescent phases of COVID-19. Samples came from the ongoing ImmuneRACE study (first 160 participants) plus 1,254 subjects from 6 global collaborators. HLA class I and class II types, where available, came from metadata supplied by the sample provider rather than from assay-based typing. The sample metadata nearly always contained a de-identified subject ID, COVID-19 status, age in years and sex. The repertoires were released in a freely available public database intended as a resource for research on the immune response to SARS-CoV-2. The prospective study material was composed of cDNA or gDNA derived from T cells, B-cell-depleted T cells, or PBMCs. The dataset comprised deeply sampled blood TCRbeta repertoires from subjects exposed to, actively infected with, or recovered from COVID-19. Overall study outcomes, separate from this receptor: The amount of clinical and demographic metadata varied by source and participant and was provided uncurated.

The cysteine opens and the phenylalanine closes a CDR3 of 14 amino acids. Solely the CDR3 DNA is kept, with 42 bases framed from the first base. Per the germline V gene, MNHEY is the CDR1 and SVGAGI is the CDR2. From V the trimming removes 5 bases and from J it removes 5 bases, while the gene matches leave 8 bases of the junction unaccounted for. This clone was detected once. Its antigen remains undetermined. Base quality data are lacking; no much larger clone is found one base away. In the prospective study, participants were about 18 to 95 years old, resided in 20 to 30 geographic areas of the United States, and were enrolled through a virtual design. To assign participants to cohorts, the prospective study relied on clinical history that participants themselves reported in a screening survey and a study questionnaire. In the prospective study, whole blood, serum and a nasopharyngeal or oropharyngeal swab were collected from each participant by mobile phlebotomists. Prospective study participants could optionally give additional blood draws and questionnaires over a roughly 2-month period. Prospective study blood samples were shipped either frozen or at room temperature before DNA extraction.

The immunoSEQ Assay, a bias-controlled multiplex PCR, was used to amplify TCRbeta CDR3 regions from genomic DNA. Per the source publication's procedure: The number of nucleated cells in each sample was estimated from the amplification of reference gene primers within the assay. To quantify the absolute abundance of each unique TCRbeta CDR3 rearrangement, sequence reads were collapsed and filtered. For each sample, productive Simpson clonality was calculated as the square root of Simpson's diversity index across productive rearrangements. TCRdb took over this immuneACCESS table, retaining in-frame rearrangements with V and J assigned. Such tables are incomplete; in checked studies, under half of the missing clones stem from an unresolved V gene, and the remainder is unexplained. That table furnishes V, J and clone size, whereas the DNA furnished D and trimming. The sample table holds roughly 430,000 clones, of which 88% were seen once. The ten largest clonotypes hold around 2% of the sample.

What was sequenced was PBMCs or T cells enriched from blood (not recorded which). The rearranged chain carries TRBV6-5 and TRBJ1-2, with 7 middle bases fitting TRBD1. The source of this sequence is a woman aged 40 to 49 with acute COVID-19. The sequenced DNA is TGTGCCAGCAGTAGGGGACAGAACATTTATGGCTACACCTTC. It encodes CASSRGQNIYGYTF.